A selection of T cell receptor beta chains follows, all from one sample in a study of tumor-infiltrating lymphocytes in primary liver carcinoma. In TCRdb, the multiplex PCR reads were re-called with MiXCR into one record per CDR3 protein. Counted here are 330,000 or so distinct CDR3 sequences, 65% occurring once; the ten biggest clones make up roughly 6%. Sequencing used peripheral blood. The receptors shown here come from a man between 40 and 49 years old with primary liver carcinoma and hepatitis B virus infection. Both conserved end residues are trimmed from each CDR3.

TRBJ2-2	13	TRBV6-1	ASLAGEINTGELF
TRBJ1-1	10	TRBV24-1	ATSDYGTEAF
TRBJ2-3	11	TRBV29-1	SVELAVGDTQY
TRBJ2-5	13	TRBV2	ASSENSGGQETQY
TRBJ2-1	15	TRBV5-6	ASSTYRTGALYNEQF
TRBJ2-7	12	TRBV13	ASSGDGKLYEQY
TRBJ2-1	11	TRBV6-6	ASSSLGGNEQF
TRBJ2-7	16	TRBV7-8	ASSSPLTSGRTNHEQY
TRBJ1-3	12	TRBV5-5	ASSQWGIGNTIY
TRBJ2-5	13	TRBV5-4	ASSSPGQGAETQY
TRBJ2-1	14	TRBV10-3	AITLNPLAGNNEQF
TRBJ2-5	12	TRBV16	ASSQLSGSQTQY
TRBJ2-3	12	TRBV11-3	ASSLSRTTDTQY
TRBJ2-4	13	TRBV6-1	ASSRQGAAKNIQY
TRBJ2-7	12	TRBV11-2	ASSQDCSSYERY
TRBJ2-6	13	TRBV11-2	VSNLGASGANVLT
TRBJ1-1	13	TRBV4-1	ASSQSTRGNSEAF
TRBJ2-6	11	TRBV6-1	AIIRAGANVLT
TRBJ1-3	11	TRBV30	AWRGDQGNTIY
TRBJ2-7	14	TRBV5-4	ANSHPGQGGYYEQY
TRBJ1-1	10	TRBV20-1	SAHRGPTEAS
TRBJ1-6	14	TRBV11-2	ASSKTTGADNSPLH
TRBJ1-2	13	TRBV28	ASNLPGTGNYGYT
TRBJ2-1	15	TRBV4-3	ASSHRGTSGGDNEQF
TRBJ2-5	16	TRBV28	ASSLSWTSGRVRETQY
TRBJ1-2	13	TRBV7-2	ASSLFRRADYGYT
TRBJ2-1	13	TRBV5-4	ASSKPGLGYNEQF
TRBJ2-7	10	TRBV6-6	ASSRRGYEQY
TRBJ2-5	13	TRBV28	ASSPWDRVRETQY
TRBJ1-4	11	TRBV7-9	AAPGTPLGKLF
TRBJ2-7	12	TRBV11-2	AGSLGTGGYEQY
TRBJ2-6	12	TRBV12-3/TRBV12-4	ASSLWVGVNVLT
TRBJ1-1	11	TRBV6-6	ASTHPNRAEAF
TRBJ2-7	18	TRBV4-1	ASSLKIPHGLAGGGHERY
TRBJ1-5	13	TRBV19	ASSVDRDGARPQH
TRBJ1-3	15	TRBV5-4	ASSLQAGGYSGNTIY
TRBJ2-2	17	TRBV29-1	SVPSGTSGRGANTGEPF
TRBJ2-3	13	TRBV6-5	ASSYGRGRTDTQY
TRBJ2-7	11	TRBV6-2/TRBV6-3	ASSVDSSYEQY
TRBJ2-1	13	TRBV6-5	GSGPGTSSFNEQF
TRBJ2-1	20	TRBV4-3	ASSQGLGLAGGPTGSYNEQF
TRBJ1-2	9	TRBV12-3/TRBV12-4	ASSGGEGYT
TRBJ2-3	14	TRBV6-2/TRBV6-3	ASNTSSGSRTDTQY
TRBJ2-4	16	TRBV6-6	DGSYNLGGSVSKNIQY
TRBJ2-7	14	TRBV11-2	ASSPGVARYSYEQY
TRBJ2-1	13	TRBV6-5	ASRYGFSSYNEQF